The clone carrying this TCR beta chain showed up just a few times. A junction boundary mismatches the germline segment, possibly from a read error. These data are taken from a study of T cells after yellow fever vaccination. Study as a whole: Some fractions had low cell numbers, and these were prepared with SMART-Seq v4 Ultra Low Input.

A universal primer site and UMIs were added as TCR cDNA was made by 5'RACE template switching. TCRdb used MiXCR to reprocess the 5' RACE reads, holding one entry per CDR3 protein. This sample has about 360,000 distinct CDR3 sequences, with 6.2% found just once. Looked up from germline, CDR1 is SSHAT and CDR2 is FNYEAQ (reference sequence). This CDR3 spans 14 amino acids. The chain couples TRBV7-7 to TRBJ2-5; 8 bases line up with TRBD2. This receptor was obtained from a man aged 30-40 years who received the YFV17D yellow fever vaccine. This material consisted of PBMCs, taken 5 days after the yellow fever booster vaccination. The chain's CDR3 is CASSHRPGGETQYF. The DNA for the CDR3 is TGTGCTAGCAGCCACAGACCGGGAGGGGAGACCCAGTACTTC.